Detailed here is one T cell receptor beta chain. The data derive from a study of T cell changes during pregnancy in multiple sclerosis. CDR1 is MNHEY and CDR2 is SMNVEV in the germline V gene (reference sequence). Deletions cut 3 bases from V and 3 bases from J, with 11 bases between. The CDR3 consists of 14 residues. The assay was immunoSEQ multiplex PCR, and TCRdb's table has in-frame clones only and misses some. Here the sample spans 50,000 to 75,000 clones, over 90% being singletons. The chain links TRBV27 to TRBJ1-1, with D unclear. The sample in question was CD8+ T cells from peripheral blood mononuclear cells, obtained in the third trimester of pregnancy. The clonotype comes from a female donor with multiple sclerosis, enrolled in a pregnancy study. The CDR3 sequence is CASSLEGRYTEAFF. CDR3 DNA: TGTGCCAGCAGTTTGGAGGGAAGGTACACTGAAGCTTTCTTT.